These 7 T cell receptor beta chains were sequenced from one sample in a study of beta chain features in type 1 diabetes listed by TCRdb under 2018. Preparation of the library involved the immunoSEQ multiplex PCR assay. The High Capacity cDNA Reverse Transcription Kit was used to reverse transcribe all of the isolated RNA, meaning that expressed TCRB transcripts were what got sequenced. The source is immuneACCESS, and TCRdb retained only in-frame sequences with V and J called. Part of the clones is not carried over; for the studies checked, unresolved V genes explain less than half of this, and the remainder is unexplained. For this sample there are 900,000 or so clones; roughly a sixth appear just once. Clones ranked in the top ten supply around 0.02% of the sample. What was sequenced was naive CD4+ T cells from blood. The label giving this sample's cell subset or site can be read as: true naive CD4+ T cells. The origin of the receptors is a woman between 18 and 29 years old in good health.

This clone was found a few times. The chain recombines TRBV19 with TRBJ2-3; D is possibly TRBD1 (6 bases). Germline-derived CDR1 and CDR2 are LNHDA and SQIVND (reference sequence). Trimming left V 5 bases short and J 6 bases short, with 12 bases between. The CDR3 loop spans 13 amino acids. The CDR3, as DNA: TGTGCCAGTAGTCAAGGGGGTGCGGATACGCAGTATTTT. The encoded protein is CASSQGGADTQYF.

The sample holds a few counts of this clone. The chain is built from TRBV7-9 and TRBJ2-1, with TRBD1 identical over 7 bases. Germline assignment: CDR1 SEHNR and CDR2 FQNEAQ (reference sequence). V lost 5 bases, J lost 8 bases, and 9 bases stayed unmatched. The CDR3 is 14 residues long. CDR3: CASSPRTGSDEQFF. The CDR3 region has the DNA TGTGCCAGCAGCCCTAGGACAGGTAGCGATGAGCAGTTCTTC.

V and J are TRBV6-6 and TRBJ1-3; D gene uncertain. V lost 5 bases to trimming and J lost 1 base, with 15 bases between them. This CDR3 is 16 amino acids long. Germline V gives CDR1 MNHNY, CDR2 SVGAGI (reference sequence). CDR3: CASSGLRGGSGNTIYF. The DNA for the CDR3 is TGTGCCAGCAGTGGTCTTCGGGGAGGGTCTGGAAACACCATATATTTT.

V and J are TRBV7-8 and TRBJ2-2; tentative D call: TRBD2 (5 bases). The CDR3 is 16 residues long. Germline loops: CDR1 SGHVS, CDR2 FQNEAQ. The ends were cut back, 9 bases at V and 2 bases at J, with 19 bases in the middle. The DNA of the CDR3 is TGTGCCAGTCTCTTAGCCCCGGGGATTAACACCGGGGAGCTGTTTTTT. Residues: CASLLAPGINTGELFF. Supplemented by reference TRBV7-8 and TRBJ2-2, the full variable domain reads GAGVSQSPRYKVAKRGQDVALRCDPISGHVSLFWYQQALGQGPEFLTYFQNEAQLDKSGLPSDRFFAERPEGSVSTLKIQRTQQEDSAVYLCASLLAPGINTGELFFGEGSRLTVL.

A remark on this clone: Other nucleotide sequences from this sample produce the same CDR3. The V and J genes are TRBV18 and TRBJ2-3; 7 nucleotides line up with TRBD2. Trimming removed 1 base from V and 2 bases from J; junction bases left unmatched: 0. This CDR3 has 14 amino acids. The germline CDR1 and CDR2 sequences are KGHSH and LQKENI. The CDR3 is CASSPQRDTDTQYF. CDR3 in DNA: TGTGCCAGCTCACCACAGCGGGACACAGATACGCAGTATTTT.

The V and J genes are TRBV4-2 and TRBJ2-7, with D perhaps matching TRBD2 (7 bases). This CDR3 comprises 20 residues. Germline V gene lookup returns CDR1 LGHNA and CDR2 YNFKEQ. The V gene lost 3 bases and the J gene lost 11 bases, with 38 bases spanning the gap. CDR3 in DNA: TGTGCCAGCAGCCAGGACCCCGGGACACCCGGGGAACAGCGGGACGCGCTGGAGTACTTC. This sequence encodes CASSQDPGTPGEQRDALEYF.

The gene calls are TRBV29-1 and TRBJ1-4; D possibly corresponds to TRBD1 (5 bases). There are 11 residues in the CDR3. Germline CDR1 and CDR2: SQVTM and ANQGSEA. V was clipped by 7 bases and J by 8 bases, with 11 bases between them. The CDR3 loop is CSAARTEKLFF. As DNA, the CDR3 is TGCAGCGCCGCCCGGACAGAAAAACTGTTTTTT.